Sequencing of this T cell receptor beta chain was carried out in a study of blood T cells in healthy people across ages. Study conclusions and caveats: A roughly linear fall in TCR beta diversity per million T cells was seen with increasing age. Samples with more naive T cells showed higher observed beta diversity. In long-lived donors, naive CD4+ cell counts and diversity exceeded those of aged donors.

Trimming took off 3 bases at V and 1 base at J, with 13 bases between the two ends. Germline CDR1 and CDR2: SGHRS and YFSETQ. The CDR3 is made up of 15 amino acids. Using a J-beta primer mix together with a sample-barcoded 5' primer, a second PCR was run for about 7 to 12 cycles. TCRdb reanalysed the 5' RACE reads using MiXCR and keeps one entry per CDR3 protein. This sample has approximately 1,700,000 distinct CDR3 sequences; approximately 40% occur once, and the top ten carry roughly 23%. About this clonotype itself: What it recognizes is unknown.

This chain links TRBV5-1 with TRBJ1-1; D gene uncertain. The clonotype was recovered from a human donor in good health. The specimen was blood. The chain's CDR3 is CASSWDGRRNTEAFF. CDR3 coding DNA: TGCGCCAGCAGCTGGGATGGACGGAGGAACACTGAAGCTTTCTTT.